This TCR beta chain was profiled in a study of response to subunit inactivated influenza vaccine. This clonotype was found a few times. The CDR3 is 13 amino acids. The V and J ends lost 6 bases and 4 bases respectively, with 15 bases between them. From germline, CDR1 is SQVTM and CDR2 ANQGSEA. TCRdb re-called the RT-PCR reads through MiXCR, storing one row per CDR3 protein. The profile shows about 570,000 distinct CDR3 sequences, roughly 10% of them singletons. These data were also reused for a study on T cells expressing NK-cell markers. As that report states: The cDNA for TCR beta came from 5'RACE template switching with UMIs. Seven of the eight sequenced donors were HCMV-seropositive; one was seronegative. These clonotypes additionally ranked first within the CD3+CD56-NKG2C+ fraction of several donors.

The sequence came from a man over 45 who received an inactivated influenza vaccine. The J gene is TRBJ1-2, the V gene TRBV29-1; D is perhaps TRBD1 (6 bases). The sequences come from PBMCs from blood, collected on the day of vaccination. As DNA, the CDR3 is TGCAGCGTCGAGCCGGGACAAGGCTATGGCTACACCTTC. Translation: CSVEPGQGYGYTF.